This T cell receptor beta chain was profiled in a study of blood T cells in healthy people across ages. This clonotype has just a few counts. No antigen is known for it. Whole-study results and caveats: Compared with aged donors, long-lived donors showed fewer expanded clones, suggesting selection.

Isolation yielded PBMCs, at least 7 million per sample, in every case. Per sample, extraction of total RNA gave at least 5.5 micrograms in every case. Next came a second PCR, run for about 7 to 11 cycles, which used a sample-barcoded 5' primer along with a J-beta primer mix. Unique molecular identifiers of 12 random nucleotides labeled each cDNA. TCRdb used MiXCR to reprocess the 5' RACE reads, holding one entry per CDR3 protein. Of some 1.4 million distinct CDR3 sequences in the sample, approximately 42% were seen once. Germline loops: CDR1 MDHEN, CDR2 SYDVKM. V lost 5 bases to trimming and J lost 6 bases; unmatched junction nucleotides: 7. CDR3 length equals 15 residues.

Sequenced material: blood. The chain combines TRBV28 with TRBJ2-3, with 11 nucleotides matching TRBD1. The TCR was taken from a woman aged 18-29 years in good health. CDR3 sequence reads: CASSIGTGGKDTQYF. The CDR3 DNA is TGTGCCAGCAGTATAGGGACAGGGGGAAAGGATACGCAGTATTTT.